This entry lists 30 T cell receptor beta chains sequenced from one sample in a study of technical replicates of blood from several donors (dated by TCRdb to 2017 to 2019). The method behind the library was the immunoSEQ multiplex PCR assay. TCRdb took this table from immuneACCESS and kept in-frame rearrangements with V and J called. Such tables lack part of the clones; where checked against another copy, unresolved V genes explain under half of the gap, and the rest is unexplained. The sample includes about 49,000 clones, with about 93% observed a single time. The ten biggest clones cover 3.5% to 5% of the sample. The sequenced material came from PBMCs. Receptor source: a human donor in good health. Some clones in this sample may be carry-over from other donors' samples.

J is TRBJ1-1 and V is TRBV6-5; D gene unclear. This CDR3 comprises 14 residues. Germline lookup yields CDR1 MNHEY and CDR2 SVGAGI. V gave up 8 bases and J gave up 1 base, with 14 bases separating them. DNA of the CDR3: TGTGCCAGCGGTTCCCCTGCAGAGAACACTGAAGCTTTCTTT. Encoded protein: CASGSPAENTEAFF.

The chain recombines TRBV19 with TRBJ2-7; D uncertain. The V gene's germline CDR1 is LNHDA and CDR2 SQIVND (reference sequence). CDR3 length equals 12 residues. V was clipped by 11 bases and J by 3 bases, with 14 bases between them. The CDR3 reads CAPQVPSYEQYF. CDR3 coding DNA: TGTGCCCCTCAGGTGCCCAGCTACGAGCAGTACTTC.

The CDR3 nucleotides read TGTGCCAGTAATCGGGGAGAGTCTGGAAACACCATATATTTT. Translation: CASNRGESGNTIYF. This chain connects TRBV19 to TRBJ1-3; D uncertain. The CDR3 spans 14 residues. Trimming left V 7 bases short and J 1 base short, with 11 bases between. Germline assignment: CDR1 LNHDA and CDR2 SQIVND (reference sequence).

V usage is TRBV20-1 and J usage is TRBJ2-3, with unresolved D. Trimming stripped 4 bases from V and 4 bases from J, with 6 bases between. CDR1 is DFQATT and CDR2 is SNEGSKA in the germline V gene (reference sequence). The CDR3 totals 11 residues. CDR3: CSATPADTQYF. In DNA form, the CDR3 reads TGCAGTGCTACCCCCGCAGATACGCAGTATTTT.

V and J are TRBV4-1 and TRBJ1-5; D is unresolved. This CDR3 has 15 residues. V dropped 0 bases and J dropped 0 bases, with 6 bases sitting between them. Germline V gene lookup returns CDR1 MGHRA and CDR2 YSYEKL. The CDR3 region is CASSQDGNSNQPQHF. The CDR3 bases are TGCGCCAGCAGCCAAGACGGGAATAGCAATCAGCCCCAGCATTTT.

The CDR3 loop is CASSLGIGEQYF. The CDR3 region has the DNA TGTGCCAGCAGCTTAGGTATCGGGGAGCAGTACTTC. The V and J genes are TRBV11-3 and TRBJ2-7, with D unclear. The CDR3 is made up of 12 amino acids. Germline V gene lookup returns CDR1 SGHNT and CDR2 YENEEA. V dropped 1 base and J dropped 7 bases, with 8 bases sitting between them.

This chain uses TRBV15 with TRBJ1-2; 7 bases align to TRBD1. V was clipped by 0 bases and J by 9 bases; unmatched bases: 7. Germline V gives CDR1 LNHNV, CDR2 YYDKDF (reference sequence). This CDR3 contains 14 residues. The CDR3 coding sequence is TGTGCCACCAGCAGAGATCGACAGGGAGTACGCTACACCTTC. This translates into CATSRDRQGVRYTF.

The sample holds one count of this clone. This chain joins TRBV2 and TRBJ2-5; TRBD2 matches at 16 bases. The CDR3 extends over 16 amino acids. CDR1 and CDR2 from the germline V gene are SNHLY and FYNNEI. Trimming removed 7 bases from V and 4 bases from J; junction bases left unmatched: 6. The DNA of the CDR3 is TGTGCCAGCATGGGACTAGCGGGGGGGCCACGAGAGACCCAGTACTTC. This translates into CASMGLAGGPRETQYF.

The chain carries TRBV11-2 and TRBJ2-1, with TRBD1 identical over 7 bases. The CDR3 extends over 14 amino acids. Germline CDR1 is SGHAT and CDR2 is FQNNGV. Losses at the gene ends were 6 bases for V and 5 bases for J; bases not matched to a gene: 7. The CDR3 DNA sequence: TGTGCCAGCAGTAAGGACAGGCGCAACAATGAGCAGTTCTTC. Its protein product is CASSKDRRNNEQFF.

The genes are TRBV27 and TRBJ2-7; 7 nucleotides agree with TRBD1. V dropped 5 bases and J dropped 2; count of bases not matched to a gene: 6. CDR1 and CDR2 (germline): MNHEY, SMNVEV (reference sequence). The CDR3 has 14 residues. The CDR3 loop reads CASSESGTAYEQYF. The CDR3 DNA reads as TGTGCCAGCAGTGAATCCGGGACAGCCTACGAGCAGTACTTC.

The J gene is TRBJ2-2, the V gene TRBV9, with D possibly TRBD1 on 5 matching bases. Trimming shortened V by 3 bases and J by 2 bases, and 11 bases separated the two germline ends. The CDR3 spans 15 residues. Germline-derived CDR1 and CDR2 are SGDLS and YYNGEE. CDR3 region: CASSAIGVNTGELFF. DNA of the CDR3: TGTGCCAGCAGCGCGATAGGGGTAAACACCGGGGAGCTGTTTTTT.

The V and J genes are TRBV4-1 and TRBJ1-1; D is ambiguous. CDR1 is MGHRA and CDR2 is YSYEKL in the germline V gene. This CDR3 is 14 amino acids long. The V end was cut by 4 bases, the J end by 3 bases, with 12 bases between. CDR3 loop: CASSPSGRDTEAFF. CDR3 nucleotide sequence: TGCGCCAGCAGCCCGTCCGGTCGGGACACTGAAGCTTTCTTT.

The chain links TRBV10-3 to TRBJ2-7, with D possibly TRBD2 on 5 matching bases. Germline CDR1 reads ENHRY; CDR2 reads SYGVKD. V gave up 7 bases and J gave up 3 bases, with 13 bases separating them. The CDR3 totals 13 residues. CDR3 nucleotide sequence: TGTGCCATCAAGGCGGGCCCCAACTACGAGCAGTACTTC. The encoded protein is CAIKAGPNYEQYF.

The rearrangement links TRBV29-1 to TRBJ2-1, with a possible D match to TRBD2 (5 bases). The CDR3 is made up of 12 amino acids. Germline loops: CDR1 SQVTM, CDR2 ANQGSEA. V gave up 3 bases and J gave up 6 bases, with 9 bases separating them. The CDR3 DNA follows: TGCAGCGTTGACCGGGGAGTCAATGAGCAGTTCTTC. This translates into CSVDRGVNEQFF.

The V call is TRBV11-1, the J call TRBJ2-7; the D gene is possibly TRBD2 (5 bases). V was shortened by 6 bases and J by 2 bases, with 11 bases between the two germline ends. The CDR3 covers 13 residues. The V gene's germline CDR1 is SGHAT and CDR2 FQDESV (reference sequence). CDR3 region: CASSTERAYEQYF. CDR3 coding DNA: TGTGCCAGCAGTACGGAGAGGGCCTACGAGCAGTACTTC.

The chain employs TRBV6-4 and TRBJ1-2; D remains ambiguous. V was cut by 4 bases and J by 6 bases, with 12 bases left in between. There are 13 residues in the CDR3. Germline CDR1 MRHNA, CDR2 SNTAGT. This CDR3 reads CASSAAEGNGYTF. CDR3 in DNA: TGTGCCAGCAGTGCCGCCGAGGGCAATGGCTACACCTTC.

The sample holds one count of this clone. The genes are TRBV19 and TRBJ1-2; 7 bases fit TRBD1. In germline, CDR1 is LNHDA, CDR2 SQIVND (reference sequence). V gave up 3 bases and J gave up 6 bases; unmatched junction bases: 10. The CDR3 consists of 15 residues. The CDR3 reads CASSILQTGMDGYTF. The DNA of the CDR3 is TGTGCCAGTAGTATCCTCCAGACAGGGATGGATGGCTACACCTTC. Full variable domain (outside the CDR3, taken from reference TRBV19 and TRBJ1-2): DGGITQSPKYLFRKEGQNVTLSCEQNLNHDAMYWYRQDPGQGLRLIYYSQIVNDFQKGDIAEGYSVSREKKESFPLTVTSAQKNPTAFYLCASSILQTGMDGYTFGSGTRLTVV.

The rearrangement joins TRBV5-4 to TRBJ2-2; D is possibly TRBD1 (6 bases). Between the trimmed V and J ends, which lost 0 bases and 3 bases, there was a span of 9 bases. Looked up from germline, CDR1 is SGHNT and CDR2 is YYREEE (reference sequence). The CDR3 loop spans 15 amino acids. CDR3 protein: CASSLDRVDTGELFF. The CDR3, as DNA: TGTGCCAGCAGCTTGGACAGGGTGGACACCGGGGAGCTGTTTTTT.

The chain joins TRBV7-8 to TRBJ1-1; tentatively, D is TRBD1 (5 bases). From germline, CDR1 is SGHVS and CDR2 FQNEAQ. Trimming cost V 2 bases and J 0 bases, with 10 bases left between them. The CDR3 contains 15 residues. CDR3 residues: CASSLKRQLNTEAFF. DNA for the CDR3: TGTGCCAGCAGCTTAAAAAGACAGCTGAACACTGAAGCTTTCTTT.

The rearrangement uses TRBV7-7 and TRBJ2-1; 9 bases map to TRBD2. The CDR3 totals 16 residues. From germline, CDR1 is SSHAT and CDR2 FNYEAQ (reference sequence). Trimming removed 5 bases from V and 9 bases from J; junction bases left unmatched: 14. The CDR3: CASSPSLGREGIEQFF. Here the CDR3 DNA reads TGTGCCAGCAGCCCCTCCCTCGGGCGGGAGGGAATTGAGCAGTTCTTC.

The CDR3 loop is CASSPLPRSSYNEQFF. In nucleotides, the CDR3 is TGCGCCAGCAGCCCCTTGCCCCGCAGCTCCTACAATGAGCAGTTCTTC. This chain joins TRBV4-3 and TRBJ2-1, with no clear D. The V gene's germline CDR1 is LGHNA and CDR2 YSLEER. CDR3 length: 16 residues. The V and J ends lost 4 bases and 0 bases respectively, with 13 bases between them.

The gene calls are TRBV2 and TRBJ1-1; the D gene is possibly TRBD1 (6 bases). The V end was cut by 10 bases, the J end by 1 base, with 13 bases between. This CDR3 spans 13 amino acids. CDR1 and CDR2 (germline): SNHLY, FYNNEI. The CDR3 DNA is TGTGCCACCCACAGGGATTGGAACACTGAAGCTTTCTTT. Amino acids: CATHRDWNTEAFF.

This clone was counted once. The chain has TRBV7-2 and TRBJ1-2; no firm D call. V lost 5 bases to trimming and J lost 1 base, with 8 bases between them. The CDR3 length is 13 residues. Germline CDR1 and CDR2: SGHTA and FQGNSA. The CDR3 nucleotides are TGTGCCAGCAGCCTCCAGTATAACTATGGCTACACCTTC. Residues: CASSLQYNYGYTF.

Here the CDR3 reads CASSLDRGSNEQFF. The CDR3 DNA is TGTGCCAGCAGCTTAGACAGGGGAAGTAATGAGCAGTTCTTC. The rearrangement uses TRBV7-7 and TRBJ2-1, with 7 bases lining up with TRBD1. CDR1 is SSHAT and CDR2 is FNYEAQ in the germline V gene (reference sequence). The V and J ends lost 1 base and 7 bases, in that order; junction bases with no gene match: 4. The CDR3 contains 14 residues.

The CDR3 coding sequence is TGTGCCAGCAGGAGGGTGGTTGGTAATTCACCCCTCCACTTT. As protein: CASRRVVGNSPLHF. This chain connects TRBV28 to TRBJ1-6; D remains unclear. The V end lost 6 bases, the J end lost 6 bases, and 12 bases lay between the germline ends. CDR1 is MDHEN and CDR2 is SYDVKM in the germline V gene. The CDR3 is 14 amino acids.

This rearrangement joins TRBV6-4 to TRBJ2-1, with 8 bases aligning to TRBD2. The J segment lost 7 bases and the V segment lost 5 bases, leaving 7 bases of the junction unmatched. The CDR3 is made up of 14 amino acids. Germline values: CDR1 MRHNA, CDR2 SNTAGT. DNA of the CDR3: TGTGCCAGCAGTCACGGGGGGGCCGGGAATGAGCAGTTCTTC. It encodes CASSHGGAGNEQFF.

This chain joins TRBV21-1 and TRBJ1-5; the table calls TRBD1, which could not be checked here. TRBV21-1 represents a pseudogene. The CDR3 extends over 18 amino acids. The CDR3 region has the DNA TGTGCCAGCAGCAACAATTTAGGCAGGCCTCGAGGCAATCAGCCCCAGCATTTT. Encoded protein: CASSNNLGRPRGNQPQHF.

This sequence joins TRBV12-5 and TRBJ1-3; no reliable D call. Germline CDR1 and CDR2: LGHNT and FRNRAP. V dropped 7 bases and J dropped 3 bases, with 10 bases sitting between them. This CDR3 spans 13 amino acids. CDR3 nucleotides: TGTGCTAGTGCCCCCCGACTTGGAAACACCATATATTTT. It yields the protein CASAPRLGNTIYF.

J is TRBJ1-1 and V is TRBV30; D might be TRBD1 (5 bases). The CDR3 spans 13 residues. Between the trimmed V and J ends, which lost 3 bases and 1 base, there was a span of 9 bases. Germline V CDR1 and CDR2: GTSNPN, SVGIG (reference sequence). The CDR3 region is CAWRGTSNTEAFF. The CDR3 DNA reads TGTGCCTGGAGGGGGACTTCGAACACTGAAGCTTTCTTT.

This clone is a singleton in its sample. This chain joins TRBV9 and TRBJ2-2; perhaps TRBD2 as D (5 bases). Per the germline V gene, CDR1 is SGDLS and CDR2 is YYNGEE. The CDR3 has 13 residues. V was clipped by 0 bases and J by 7 bases, with 7 bases between them. CDR3 protein: CASSVEEGGELFF. The CDR3, as DNA: TGTGCCAGCAGCGTAGAAGAGGGCGGGGAGCTGTTTTTT.